This is a list of T cell receptor beta chains from one sample in a study of T-cell memory formation after mild COVID-19. TCRdb reanalysed the 5' RACE reads using MiXCR and keeps one entry per CDR3 protein. In the table there are 550,000 to 600,000 distinct CDR3 sequences, roughly 17% of which are singletons. Specimen: PBMCs or a T cell subset sorted from them (not recorded which). These receptor sequences come from an adult woman who had mild COVID-19 (a few samples of this study predate the infection). Cell type and time point are not known. The conserved cysteine and the conserved F or W are not part of the CDR3 here. D genes are given only for firm matches. Rows give clone size only sometimes, using once, few, many, or a class for an expanded clone.

size	V	D	J	length	CDR3
few	TRBV2	TRBD2	TRBJ2-3	13	ASSDFAGGVDTQY
few	TRBV19	TRBD1	TRBJ1-6	13	ASSIGQGANSPLH
-	TRBV12-3/TRBV12-4	TRBD1	TRBJ2-7	13	ASSRQGGHAYEQY
few	TRBV6-5	-	TRBJ1-2	13	ASSLQGGANYGYT
-	TRBV7-2	-	TRBJ2-7	11	ASSPAGNREQY
few	TRBV4-2	-	TRBJ2-7	11	ASSQLKSYEQY
few	TRBV7-2	TRBD1	TRBJ2-7	14	ASSSRRTGGFHEQY
-	TRBV12-3/TRBV12-4	TRBD2	TRBJ2-7	12	ASNPGGGIHEQY
-	TRBV29-1	-	TRBJ2-2	9	SARGGGELF
many	TRBV29-1	TRBD1	TRBJ2-3	13	SVEDGTGATDTQY
-	TRBV6-9	TRBD2	TRBJ2-5	14	ASRRLAGGKWETQY
-	TRBV11-2	-	TRBJ1-1	15	ASSLDQWTPGHTEAF
-	TRBV20-1	-	TRBJ1-1	11	SARTYMNTEAF
few	TRBV12-3/TRBV12-4	-	TRBJ2-7	10	ASSLARDEQY
-	TRBV25-1	TRBD1	TRBJ2-7	13	ASSELGDRGYEQY
few	TRBV12-3/TRBV12-4	-	TRBJ1-6	11	ASSSYGGSPLH
-	TRBV10-3	TRBD1	TRBJ2-7	12	ASRTGETVYEQY
few	TRBV7-9	-	TRBJ2-3	12	ASTPEADTDTQY
-	TRBV2	-	TRBJ2-5	14	ASTRGRAGAQETQY
-	TRBV7-9	TRBD2	TRBJ2-5	13	ASSGRSGSQETQY
few	TRBV5-4	TRBD1	TRBJ2-2	13	ASSLGGQYTGELF
few	TRBV24-1	-	TRBJ2-3	15	ATSALQQGWGTDTQY
few	TRBV20-1	TRBD1	TRBJ1-5	13	SARGQGSSNQPQH
-	TRBV3-1	-	TRBJ2-1	14	ASSQEERVVSNEQF
-	TRBV27	-	TRBJ2-6	14	ASTPLGEAGANVLT
few	TRBV10-3	-	TRBJ2-7	9	AISEVNEQY
-	TRBV12-3/TRBV12-4	TRBD2	TRBJ2-2	15	ASGIPIAGVDTGELF
few	TRBV5-1	-	TRBJ2-1	15	ASSALGRPTTYNEQF
-	TRBV30	-	TRBJ2-5	12	AWSAGKLQETQY
few	TRBV7-9	-	TRBJ2-3	12	ASSLRREEDTQY
-	TRBV7-2	-	TRBJ2-1	13	ASSLTQGSYNEQF
many	TRBV12-3/TRBV12-4	TRBD2	TRBJ2-1	13	ASSPAGVIWNEQF
many	TRBV12-3/TRBV12-4	-	TRBJ1-5	13	ASTLRGGRNQPQH
-	TRBV21-1	-	TRBJ2-4	15	ASSSLDSSLAKNIQY
few	TRBV5-1	-	TRBJ2-1	14	ASSLEGAGRTNEQF
few	TRBV7-8	-	TRBJ1-2	11	ASRSPGAYGYT
-	TRBV6-5	TRBD1	TRBJ1-2	14	ASSRTGGQRGYGYT
many	TRBV19	TRBD1	TRBJ2-4	11	ASSPTGENIQY
few	TRBV4-2	TRBD2	TRBJ2-2	13	ASSLAGLVTGELF
few	TRBV20-1	-	TRBJ2-2	10	SAEGVAGELF
many	TRBV7-9	-	TRBJ1-4	13	ASSTTRDTNEKLF